A selection of T cell receptor beta chains follows, all from one sample in a study of STAT5B mutations in CD4+ large granular lymphocyte leukemia. This table comes from immunoSEQ multiplex PCR, and its TCRdb copy is limited to in-frame clones, with some not included. The sample contains about 3,900 clones, about four fifths of which appear only once. The sequenced sample was PBMCs. Receptors were obtained from a man aged 55-75 years with CD4+ T-cell large granular lymphocyte leukemia. Both conserved end residues are part of each CDR3. Each record gives: clone size, D gene, J gene, V gene, CDR3 DNA, CDR3 protein. The D gene is left open where the match is weak. Expanded clones get a size class; other rows say once, few or many, or leave the size out.

NA | NA | TRBJ2-3 | TRBV19 | TGTGCCAGTAGTATAGCGTGGCGGTCCCATCCTCCAGATACGCAGTATTTT | CASSIAWRSHPPDTQYF
NA | NA | TRBJ1-2 | TRBV7-9 | TGTGCCAGCAGCCTTGAGACCCTCGATGGCTACACCTTC | CASSLETLDGYTF
NA | NA | TRBJ2-7 | TRBV11-2 | TGTGCCAGCAGCTGGGACACAGGGACCGAGCAGTACTTC | CASSWDTGTEQYF
NA | NA | TRBJ2-3 | TRBV2 | TGTGCCAGCAGTGACTTATATGGACCCCAAGATGTTGACACAGATACGCAGTATTTT | CASSDLYGPQDVDTDTQYF
NA | NA | TRBJ1-1 | TRBV4-1 | TGCGCCAGCAGCCAAGTTGGGAACACTGAAGCTTTCTTT | CASSQVGNTEAFF
NA | TRBD1 | TRBJ2-1 | TRBV7-3 | TGTGCCAGCAGCCTGGACAGGGGAGTTAGTGAGCAGTTCTTC | CASSLDRGVSEQFF
NA | NA | TRBJ2-7 | TRBV10-2 | TGCGCCAGCACCGAAAGCTCCTACGAGCAGTACTTC | CASTESSYEQYF
NA | NA | TRBJ2-1 | TRBV7-2 | TGTGCCAGCAGCTTAGTCGTGGGGGACAATGAGCAGTTCTTC | CASSLVVGDNEQFF
NA | NA | TRBJ1-2 | TRBV11-3 | TGTGCCAGTAGCAGGTCAAGGCAGGGCTATGGCTACACCTTC | CASSRSRQGYGYTF
NA | NA | TRBJ1-5 | TRBV7-2 | TGTGCCAGCAGCCCCGGGCGGTCAGATCAGCCCCAGCATTTT | CASSPGRSDQPQHF
NA | TRBD1 | TRBJ1-3 | TRBV5-5 | TGTGCCAGCAGCTTGGCCGACAGGGTAAACACCATATATTTT | CASSLADRVNTIYF
once | NA | TRBJ2-3 | TRBV6-1 | TGTGCCAGCAGTGGCCTGTCAGGGGGGCAAGATACGCAGTATTTT | CASSGLSGGQDTQYF
few | NA | TRBJ1-6 | TRBV2 | TGTGCCAGCGTCGAAGGGGGGGGAGGGGCTTTTGGATCACCCCTCCACTTT | CASVEGGGGAFGSPLHF
NA | NA | TRBJ2-7 | TRBV10-3 | TGTGCCATCAGTGACCCAGAGGGGGTCACCTACGAGCAGTACTTC | CAISDPEGVTYEQYF
NA | TRBD2 | TRBJ2-3 | TRBV9 | TGTGCCAGCAGCTCCGGACTAGCCGGAGATACGCAGTATTTT | CASSSGLAGDTQYF
once | NA | TRBJ2-3 | TRBV6-6 | TGTGCCAGCAGTTACACGCCGGGCTTCAGCACAGATACGCAGTATTTT | CASSYTPGFSTDTQYF
NA | NA | TRBJ1-2 | TRBV5-4 | TGTGCCAGCAGCCCCGGGCGGGGAGCCTATGGCTACACCTTC | CASSPGRGAYGYTF
NA | NA | TRBJ2-3 | TRBV12-5 | TGTGCTAGTGGTTGGGGTCGCGGGGCAGATACGCAGTATTTT | CASGWGRGADTQYF
NA | NA | TRBJ1-4 | TRBV6-5 | TGTGCCAGCAGTTACGGCGGGGTAGCCGAAAAACTGTTTTTT | CASSYGGVAEKLFF
NA | NA | TRBJ1-1 | TRBV7-9 | TGTGCCAGCAGTTTGGGGCAGTATACGGCGTACACTGAAGCTTTCTTT | CASSLGQYTAYTEAFF
once | TRBD2 | TRBJ2-2 | TRBV13 | TGTGCCAGCAGCCCTTCTATGCGGGGGGGCCTCTTCACCGGGGAGCTGTTTTTT | CASSPSMRGGLFTGELFF
NA | NA | TRBJ2-7 | TRBV21-1 | TGTGCCAGCAGCTCCCCCCCGGCGGGGGAGGGGGAGCAGTACTTC | CASSSPPAGEGEQYF
once | TRBD1 | TRBJ1-1 | TRBV29-1 | TGCAGCGTCGAGGGGGCACGCCAAGCTTTCTTT | CSVEGARQAFF
NA | NA | TRBJ1-4 | TRBV7-9 | TGTGCCAGCAGCCCACAGGGCGGGGGAGAAAAACTGTTTTTT | CASSPQGGGEKLFF
NA | TRBD2 | TRBJ2-5 | TRBV7-9 | TGTGCCAGCAGCTTAATAGCGGGGGTACAAGAGACCCAGTACTTC | CASSLIAGVQETQYF
NA | NA | TRBJ1-5 | TRBV13 | TGTGCCAGCAGCTTCCGGGATTCGAGGCAGCCCCAGCATTTT | CASSFRDSRQPQHF
NA | NA | TRBJ2-3 | TRBV9 | TGTGCCAGCAGTCGAACAGGGGGGGACACAGATACGCAGTATTTT | CASSRTGGDTDTQYF
NA | NA | TRBJ2-7 | TRBV20-1 | TGCAGTGCTAGAGATCACCCCGAGCAGTACTTC | CSARDHPEQYF
NA | NA | TRBJ1-2 | TRBV5-8 | TGTGCCAGCAGCTTGTATGTATCCGACGGAGTAAACTATGGCTACACCTTC | CASSLYVSDGVNYGYTF